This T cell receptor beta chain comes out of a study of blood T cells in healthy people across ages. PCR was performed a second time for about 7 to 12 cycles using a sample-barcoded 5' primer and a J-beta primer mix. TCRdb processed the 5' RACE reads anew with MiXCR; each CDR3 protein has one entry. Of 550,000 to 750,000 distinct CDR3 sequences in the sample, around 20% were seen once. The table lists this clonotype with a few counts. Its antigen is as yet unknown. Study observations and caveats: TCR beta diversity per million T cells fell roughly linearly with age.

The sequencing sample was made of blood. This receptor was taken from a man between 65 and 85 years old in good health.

The chain's CDR3 is CATSRAGSTETQYF. The CDR3, as DNA: TGTGCCACCAGCAGAGCGGGTAGTACTGAGACCCAGTACTTC. This chain uses TRBV15 with TRBJ2-5, with D unresolved. This CDR3 is 14 amino acids long. V gave up 1 base and J gave up 5 bases, with 11 bases separating them. Per the germline V gene, CDR1 is LNHNV and CDR2 is YYDKDF (reference sequence).